This T cell receptor (beta chain) appears in the sequencing data of a study of read filtering for tumor transcriptome and immune sequencing. Study-wide background: Whole-transcriptome libraries were prepared after DNase treatment.

Trimming stripped 4 bases from V and 1 base from J, with 7 bases between. This CDR3 contains 14 residues. Germline V gene data show CDR1 as MNHEY and CDR2 as SVGAGI. This library used approximately 370 ng RNA and molecular barcoded adaptors spanning alpha/delta and beta/gamma chains. TCRdb re-derived calls from the reads in MiXCR, one entry per CDR3 protein. The sample includes 55,000 to 60,000 distinct CDR3 sequences, 9% to 15% of them seen just once. The genes are TRBV6-5 and TRBJ2-2; no firm D call. Sequenced sample: a population of CD138-negative cells sorted from bone marrow. The clonotype comes from a donor over 35 with multiple myeloma. The CDR3 here is CASSFVRNTGELFF. The CDR3 coding sequence is TGTGCCAGCAGTTTTGTAAGGAACACCGGGGAGCTGTTTTTT.